The clone carrying this T cell receptor (beta chain) has only a few counts. Antigen: not known. Oncomine TCR Beta short-read sequencing was applied to DNA from cultured CD4+ T cells. TCRdb analysed the PCR reads with MiXCR anew, one entry per CDR3 protein. Among approximately 13,000 distinct CDR3 sequences, roughly 29% were seen once, and the ten largest hold roughly 30%. The data are from a study of vaccination and CD4 T cells after COVID-19. Study summary: SARS-CoV-2, HCoV-NL63, HCoV-OC43 and HCoV-229E supplied the overlapping spike peptides used to stimulate cells.

This CDR3 is 15 amino acids long. In germline, CDR1 is MNHNS, CDR2 SASEGT. The V gene lost 7 bases and the J gene lost 0 bases, with 13 bases spanning the gap. The treatment: approximately nine-day PBMC culture with coronavirus spike peptide pools or control peptides (ViraFEST assay). The sequence derives from a human donor who received a COVID-19 vaccine. This rearrangement joins TRBV6-1 to TRBJ1-5; D uncertain. Sequences were derived from CD4+ T cells from blood, cultured in vitro, sampled before SARS-CoV-2 vaccination. The DNA of the CDR3 is TGTGCCAGCATCACCTTTCCCGATAGCAATCAGCCCCAGCATTTT. It translates to CASITFPDSNQPQHF.